This TCR beta chain emerged from a study of monozygotic twins with inflammatory bowel disease. As concerns this clonotype: Its specificity is unknown.

TCRdb reprocessed the 5' RACE reads, keeping one entry per CDR3 protein, no DNA. This sample lists some 450,000 distinct CDR3 sequences; its ten largest clones have about 2.4%. Findings and caveats of the study: Ultimately, a single strong signal or clonotype associated with IBD was not supported. Part of the variability in patient repertoires may have come from differing immunosuppressive treatments. Among the T cells, different subtypes could not be distinguished.

This CDR3 contains 15 residues. The germline V gene has CDR1 SGHAT and CDR2 FQNNGV. The blood volume drawn from each donor was 2.5 to 3 ml. The TCR comes from a human donor with ulcerative colitis or Crohn's disease, or a healthy co-twin of an affected twin (not recorded which). The chain carries TRBV11-2 and TRBJ1-1; TCRdb returns TRBD1, unconfirmable since there is no DNA. The sequencing input was blood. CDR3 sequence: CASSLQGGANTEAFF.